The next 10 T cell receptor beta chains were all read from a single sample in a study of cytomegalovirus exposure and HLA in healthy donors. 60 Vbeta and 13 Jbeta primers were used in PCR. The repertoire was sequenced with immunoSEQ multiplex PCR; TCRdb's copy has only in-frame clones and lacks some. The sample holds roughly 100,000 clones, about 80% seen once. The sample was PBMCs. These receptors came from a man aged 18-30 years in good health and CMV-seropositive.

On this clone: Its ends do not fully match the called genes, so a read error is possible. This chain connects TRBV2 to TRBJ2-3; 10 nucleotides align to TRBD1. This CDR3 contains 14 residues. CDR1 and CDR2 (germline): SNHLY, FYNNEI. Here the CDR3 DNA reads TGTGCCAGCATTTGGGACAGGGGCACGGATACGCAGTATTTT. Residues: CASIWDRGTDTQYF.

J is TRBJ2-7 and V is TRBV19, with TRBD2 as a possible D gene (5 bases). This CDR3 spans 14 amino acids. The germline gives CDR1 LNHDA, CDR2 SQIVND (reference sequence). The V and J ends lost 5 bases and 0 bases respectively, with 11 bases between them. The CDR3: CASSATGSSYEQYF. Here the CDR3 DNA reads TGTGCCAGTAGTGCGACTGGGAGCTCCTACGAGCAGTACTTC.

A note on this clone: Other DNA sequences of this sample code for an identical CDR3. CDR3 DNA: TGTGCCAGCAGCGTAGCAGGAGGGTCGGGTGAAAAACTGTTTTTT. Residues: CASSVAGGSGEKLFF. V gene TRBV9 combines with J gene TRBJ1-4, with D unclear. The V end lost 0 bases, the J end lost 7 bases, and 13 bases lay between the germline ends. CDR3 length equals 15 residues. CDR1 and CDR2 from the germline V gene are SGDLS and YYNGEE.

The J gene is TRBJ1-5, the V gene TRBV2, with D possibly matching TRBD1 (6 bases). The V end was cut by 5 bases, the J end by 1 base, with 12 bases between. This CDR3 is 15 amino acids long. Germline V gene lookup returns CDR1 SNHLY and CDR2 FYNNEI. CDR3 in amino acids: CASSSDRPSNQPQHF. The DNA of the CDR3 is TGTGCCAGCAGTTCCGACAGGCCGAGCAATCAGCCCCAGCATTTT.

The chain links TRBV30 to TRBJ1-2; TRBD1 aligns across 7 bases. The CDR3 is made up of 14 amino acids. V gave up 3 bases and J gave up 4 bases; unmatched junction bases: 8. The germline CDR1 and CDR2 sequences are GTSNPN and SVGIG (reference sequence). In nucleotides, the CDR3 is TGTGCCTGGAGACCCCAGGGGGACCCCTATGGCTACACCTTC. This sequence encodes CAWRPQGDPYGYTF.

In its sample, this clone was seen a few times. This chain uses TRBV9 with TRBJ2-2; no clear D gene. The V end lost 7 bases, the J end lost 0 bases, and 13 bases lay between the germline ends. Germline-derived CDR1 and CDR2 are SGDLS and YYNGEE. CDR3 length: 15 amino acids. This CDR3 reads CASGPVASNTGELFF. The CDR3 DNA sequence: TGTGCCAGCGGCCCTGTGGCCTCGAACACCGGGGAGCTGTTTTTT.

J is TRBJ1-1 and V is TRBV7-9; 7 bases agree with TRBD1. CDR1 SEHNR and CDR2 FQNEAQ come from the germline V gene (reference sequence). V lost 3 bases and J lost 3; bases outside the gene matches: 10. This CDR3 is built from 16 residues. CDR3 region: CASSFGQGVLDTEAFF. CDR3 bases: TGTGCCAGCAGCTTCGGGCAGGGGGTTTTGGACACTGAAGCTTTCTTT. Drawing the rest from reference TRBV7-9 and TRBJ1-1, the complete variable domain is DTGVSQNPRHKITKRGQNVTFRCDPISEHNRLYWYRQTLGQGPEFLTYFQNEAQLEKSRLLSDRFSAERPKGSFSTLEIQRTEQGDSAMYLCASSFGQGVLDTEAFFGQGTRLTVV.

The rearrangement joins TRBV27 to TRBJ2-7; 10 bases fit TRBD1. The CDR3 covers 14 residues. CDR1 MNHEY and CDR2 SMNVEV come from the germline V gene (reference sequence). The J segment lost 7 bases and the V segment lost 0 bases, leaving 3 bases of the junction unmatched. The CDR3 here is CASSLSRTGGEQYF. The CDR3 DNA follows: TGTGCCAGCAGTTTATCCCGGACAGGGGGGGAGCAGTACTTC.

The chain employs TRBV7-3 and TRBJ2-5; 8 positions agree with TRBD1. Germline lookup yields CDR1 SGHTA and CDR2 FQGTGA. The length of the CDR3 is 15 residues. Germline trimming cut 4 bases from V and 5 bases from J; bases unmatched to any gene: 9. CDR3 amino acids: CASSYGQGGPETQYF. The CDR3 DNA is TGTGCCAGCAGCTACGGACAGGGAGGTCCGGAGACCCAGTACTTC. The full variable domain, its missing parts supplied by reference TRBV7-3 and TRBJ2-5, is GAGVSQTPSNKVTEKGKYVELRCDPISGHTALYWYRQSLGQGPEFLIYFQGTGAADDSGLPNDRFFAVRPEGSVSTLKIQRTERGDSAVYLCASSYGQGGPETQYFGPGTRLLVL.

The chain is built from TRBV7-9 and TRBJ2-1, with TRBD1 identical over 7 bases. This CDR3 contains 17 residues. J gave up 0 bases and V 7 bases, and 12 bases lay outside the gene matches. Germline assignment: CDR1 SEHNR and CDR2 FQNEAQ (reference sequence). Here the CDR3 DNA reads TGTGCCAGCACCGGCTTCGTCAGGGGGAGCTCCTACAATGAGCAGTTCTTC. This gives the protein CASTGFVRGSSYNEQFF.